Each of the 11 T cell receptor beta chains below was sequenced from the same sample in a study of post-analysis software for immune sequencing data. Their recognized antigens are unknown. Whole-study findings and limits: In patients, about five TRBV segments were more frequent than in controls, with TRBV5-6, TRBV5-1 and TRBV20-1 among them.

Sequencing libraries made from TCR beta cDNA carried unique molecular identifiers. TCRdb re-derived calls from the PCR reads in MiXCR, one entry per CDR3 protein. The data contain hundreds of thousands of distinct CDR3 sequences, around 40% of them singletons. Sequencing used blood. These receptors were obtained from a girl aged 10 to 17 with multiple sclerosis.

This clonotype showed up just a few times. The CDR3: CASSSSRQGQREKLFF. The CDR3 DNA sequence: TGTGCCAGCAGTTCTTCCAGACAGGGACAGAGGGAAAAACTGTTTTTT. J is TRBJ1-4 and V is TRBV28; 7 nucleotides match TRBD1. Germline-derived CDR1 and CDR2 are MDHEN and SYDVKM. CDR3 size: 16 residues. Losses at the gene ends were 4 bases for V and 8 bases for J; bases not matched to a gene: 13.

J is TRBJ1-1 and V is TRBV20-1; 7 bases map to TRBD1. Trimming removed 4 bases from V and 1 base from J; junction bases left unmatched: 9. Germline CDR1 DFQATT, CDR2 SNEGSKA (reference sequence). This CDR3 region has 15 residues. The CDR3 DNA reads TGCAGTGCTACAACTCGACAGGGAGGGAACACTGAAGCTTTCTTT. Translation gives CSATTRQGGNTEAFF.

Here the CDR3 DNA reads TGCAGTGCTAGAGATCGGGTAGCGGGAGGGCCTAGGACCTACAATGAGCAGTTCTTC. Protein sequence: CSARDRVAGGPRTYNEQFF. This chain uses TRBV20-1 with TRBJ2-1, with 11 bases fitting TRBD2. Germline CDR1 is DFQATT and CDR2 is SNEGSKA (reference sequence). The CDR3 runs 19 residues. J gave up 2 bases and V 0 bases, and 12 bases lay outside the gene matches.

As DNA, the CDR3 is TGTGCCAGCAGCATGACAGGGTCCTACAATGAGCAGTTCTTC. Translated: CASSMTGSYNEQFF. The chain uses TRBV7-3 and TRBJ2-1, with 7 positions matching TRBD1. CDR3 size: 14 residues. V was pared by 5 bases and J by 1 base, with 2 bases of the junction left unmatched. In germline, CDR1 is SGHTA, CDR2 FQGTGA. Together with reference TRBV7-3 and TRBJ2-1, the CDR3 gives the full variable domain: GAGVSQTPSNKVTEKGKYVELRCDPISGHTALYWYRQSLGQGPEFLIYFQGTGAADDSGLPNDRFFAVRPEGSVSTLKIQRTERGDSAVYLCASSMTGSYNEQFFGPGTRLTVL.

This clonotype was picked up a small number of times. The rearrangement links TRBV7-3 to TRBJ1-2, with 7 bases identical to TRBD1. Germline V gene data show CDR1 as SGHTA and CDR2 as FQGTGA. The J segment lost 8 bases and the V segment lost 4 bases, leaving 4 bases of the junction unmatched. CDR3 length: 12 amino acids. The CDR3 is CASSSRQGGYTF. For the CDR3, the DNA is TGTGCCAGCAGCTCCCGACAGGGCGGCTACACCTTC.

This clonotype appeared once. Germline and junction disagree at one end, which may indicate a read error. The chain links TRBV5-5 to TRBJ2-7; TRBD1 agrees at 10 bases. This CDR3 is built from 16 residues. The germline CDR1 and CDR2 sequences are SGHKS and YYEKEE (reference sequence). CDR3 in DNA: TGTGTCAGCAGCGGAACGGGACAGGGGAGAGGTTACGAGCAGTACTTC. Its protein product is CVSSGTGQGRGYEQYF.

This chain uses TRBV10-3 with TRBJ2-7; 7 nucleotides match TRBD1. Losses at the gene ends were 6 bases for V and 1 base for J; bases not matched to a gene: 3. Germline V lookup: CDR1 ENHRY, CDR2 SYGVKD. The CDR3 has 13 residues. The CDR3 nucleotides read TGTGCCATCAGGAAACAGGGGTCCTACGAGCAGTACTTC. This codes for CAIRKQGSYEQYF.

This clonotype was counted between two and nine times. This sequence joins TRBV20-1 and TRBJ2-1; weak D call: TRBD2 (7 bases). V was pared by 7 bases and J by 8 bases, with 18 bases between. The CDR3 extends over 13 amino acids. CDR1 is DFQATT and CDR2 is SNEGSKA in the germline V gene (reference sequence). Here the CDR3 DNA reads TGCAGTGTGGACGGGGGGCTATGGGATGAGCAGTTCTTC. Protein: CSVDGGLWDEQFF.

About this clonotype itself: The junction departs from germline at one end; a sequencing error may be responsible. The genes are TRBV27 and TRBJ1-2, with a possible D match to TRBD1 (5 bases). CDR1 and CDR2 from the germline V gene are MNHEY and SMNVEV (reference sequence). The CDR3 is 15 residues long. This CDR3 reads CASRKGTTSVYGYTF. The DNA of the CDR3 is TGCGCCAGCAGGAAGGGGACGACGTCTGTCTATGGCTACACCTTC.

This clonotype was counted a few times. The chain uses TRBV7-2 and TRBJ1-3; D unclear. The V gene's germline CDR1 is SGHTA and CDR2 FQGNSA. V lost 5 bases and J 0 bases, leaving 14 bases between the germline ends. This CDR3 has 16 amino acids. The chain's CDR3 is CASSPWFLYSGNTIYF. The DNA of the CDR3 is TGTGCCAGCAGCCCTTGGTTCCTTTACTCTGGAAACACCATATATTTT. Variable domain in full (rest from reference TRBV7-2 and TRBJ1-3): GAGVSQSPSNKVTEKGKDVELRCDPISGHTALYWYRQSLGQGLEFLIYFQGNSAPDKSGLPSDRFSAERTGGSVSTLTIQRTQQEDSAVYLCASSPWFLYSGNTIYFGEGSWLTVV.

This clonotype showed up just a few times. Here the CDR3 reads CSASTTGGYSYEQYF. DNA of the CDR3: TGCAGTGCTAGCACGACAGGGGGTTACTCCTACGAGCAGTACTTC. This chain links TRBV20-1 with TRBJ2-7; TRBD1 matches at 9 bases. The V segment lost 3 bases and the J segment 0 bases; nucleotides outside the gene matches: 6. The CDR3 runs 15 residues. Germline V gene sequence: CDR1 DFQATT, CDR2 SNEGSKA (reference sequence).